This T cell receptor (beta chain) was observed in a study of OX40 agonist ivuxolimab in advanced cancers. The table came from immunoSEQ multiplex PCR; TCRdb's copy has only in-frame clones and leaves some out. The data show around 70,000 clones, about 85% seen once. This specimen consisted of CD4+ or CD8+ T cells sorted from blood, obtained in a trial of the OX40 agonist ivuxolimab. The sequence derives from an adult with an advanced solid tumor such as melanoma, head and neck, liver or kidney cancer.

CDR3 sequence: CASSPAGGSGYTF. The CDR3 region has the DNA TGTGCCAGCAGCCCTGCCGGGGGGTCCGGCTACACCTTC. This chain uses TRBV7-9 with TRBJ1-2; TRBD1 is a possible D gene (5 bases). Germline V gene sequence: CDR1 SEHNR, CDR2 FQNEAQ (reference sequence). V was clipped by 5 bases and J by 8 bases, with 15 bases between them. The CDR3 covers 13 residues. Looking up the rest from reference TRBV7-9 and TRBJ1-2 gives the full variable domain: DTGVSQNPRHKITKRGQNVTFRCDPISEHNRLYWYRQTLGQGPEFLTYFQNEAQLEKSRLLSDRFSAERPKGSFSTLEIQRTEQGDSAMYLCASSPAGGSGYTFGSGTRLTVV.